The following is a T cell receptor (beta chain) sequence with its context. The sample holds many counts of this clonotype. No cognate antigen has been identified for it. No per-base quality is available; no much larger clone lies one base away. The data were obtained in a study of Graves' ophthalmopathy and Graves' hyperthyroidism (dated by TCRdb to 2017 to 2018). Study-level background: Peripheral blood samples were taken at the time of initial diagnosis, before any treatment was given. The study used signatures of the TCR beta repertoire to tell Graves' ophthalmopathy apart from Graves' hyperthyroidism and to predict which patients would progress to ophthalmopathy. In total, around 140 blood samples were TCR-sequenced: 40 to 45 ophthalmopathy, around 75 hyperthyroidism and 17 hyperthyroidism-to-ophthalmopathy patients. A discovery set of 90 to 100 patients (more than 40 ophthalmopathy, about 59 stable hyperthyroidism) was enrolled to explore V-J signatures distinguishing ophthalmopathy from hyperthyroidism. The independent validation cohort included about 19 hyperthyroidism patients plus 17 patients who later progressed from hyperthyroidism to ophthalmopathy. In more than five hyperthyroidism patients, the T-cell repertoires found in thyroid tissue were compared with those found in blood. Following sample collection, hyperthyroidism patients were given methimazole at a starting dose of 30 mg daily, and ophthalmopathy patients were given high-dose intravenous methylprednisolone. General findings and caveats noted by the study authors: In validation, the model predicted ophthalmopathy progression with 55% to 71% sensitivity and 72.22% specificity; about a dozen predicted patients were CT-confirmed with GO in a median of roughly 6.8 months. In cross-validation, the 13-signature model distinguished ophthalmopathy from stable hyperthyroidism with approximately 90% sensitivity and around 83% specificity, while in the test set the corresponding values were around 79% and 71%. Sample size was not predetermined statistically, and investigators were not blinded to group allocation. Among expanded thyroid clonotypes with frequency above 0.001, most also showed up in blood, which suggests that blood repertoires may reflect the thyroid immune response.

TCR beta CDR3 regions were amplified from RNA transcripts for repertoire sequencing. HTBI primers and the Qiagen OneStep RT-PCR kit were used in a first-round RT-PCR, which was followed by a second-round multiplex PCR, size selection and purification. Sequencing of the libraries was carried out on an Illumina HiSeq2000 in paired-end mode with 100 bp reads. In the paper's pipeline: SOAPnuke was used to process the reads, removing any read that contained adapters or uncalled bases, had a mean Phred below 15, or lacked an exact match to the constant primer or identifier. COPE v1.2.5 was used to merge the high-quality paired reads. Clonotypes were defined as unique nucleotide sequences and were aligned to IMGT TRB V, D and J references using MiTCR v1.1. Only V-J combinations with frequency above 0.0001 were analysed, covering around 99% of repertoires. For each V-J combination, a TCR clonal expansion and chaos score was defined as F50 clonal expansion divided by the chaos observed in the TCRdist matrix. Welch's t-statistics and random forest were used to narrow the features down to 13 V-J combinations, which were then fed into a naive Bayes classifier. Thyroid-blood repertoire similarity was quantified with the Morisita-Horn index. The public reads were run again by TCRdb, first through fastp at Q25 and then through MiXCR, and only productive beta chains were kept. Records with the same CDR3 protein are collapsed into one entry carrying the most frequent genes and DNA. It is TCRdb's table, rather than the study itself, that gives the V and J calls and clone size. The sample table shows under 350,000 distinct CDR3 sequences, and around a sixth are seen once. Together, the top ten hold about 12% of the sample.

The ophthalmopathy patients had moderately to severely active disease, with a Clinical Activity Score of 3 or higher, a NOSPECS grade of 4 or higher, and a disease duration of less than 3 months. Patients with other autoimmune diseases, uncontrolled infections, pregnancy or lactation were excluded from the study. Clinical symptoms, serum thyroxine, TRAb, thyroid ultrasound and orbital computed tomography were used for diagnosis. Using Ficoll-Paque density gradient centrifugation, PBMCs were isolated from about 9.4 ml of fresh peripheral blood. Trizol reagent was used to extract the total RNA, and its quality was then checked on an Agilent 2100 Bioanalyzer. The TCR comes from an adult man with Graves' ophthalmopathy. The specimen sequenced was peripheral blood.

CDR3 protein: CASSYSRGGSSTGELFF. The DNA is as follows: TGTGCCAGCAGTTACTCGAGGGGCGGGTCGTCTACCGGGGAGCTGTTTTTT. The chain couples TRBV6-5 to TRBJ2-2; the D gene cannot be resolved beyond TRBD1 or TRBD2, each matching 5 bases. Taken from cysteine to phenylalanine, the CDR3 has 17 residues. The CDR3 DNA has 51 bases and is translated from base 1. From a lookup of the germline V gene, CDR1 and CDR2 are MNHEY and SVGAGI. V and J are truncated by 0 bases and 5 bases respectively, leaving an intervening sequence of 16 bases.